The clone carrying this T cell receptor beta chain was counted only a few times. The antigen remains undetermined. The data were taken from a study of T cells after yellow fever vaccination. In the study overall: Preparation used SMART-Seq v4 Ultra Low Input for the low-cell-number fractions.

Regarding the study as a whole: Clones from primary vaccination mostly reappeared after the booster (roughly 95% CD4, roughly 87% CD8). On re-exposure, the response was weaker but peaked faster, at day 5 versus 15.

The CDR3 sequence is 15 residues long. Trimming cost V 1 base and J 0 bases, with 7 bases left between them. Making TCR cDNA involved 5'RACE template switching, which added UMIs and a universal primer site. TCRdb redid the calling of the 5' RACE reads with MiXCR, one entry per CDR3 protein. The table lists roughly 250,000 distinct CDR3 sequences, 10% to 15% of them singletons. This specimen was CD4+ T cells sorted from PBMCs, taken 45 days after the yellow fever booster vaccination. This clonotype originated in a young man who received the YFV17D yellow fever vaccine. This sequence joins TRBV12-3 or TRBV12-4 and TRBJ1-5; D not resolved. The CDR3 DNA reads TGTGCCAGCAGTTTAGGGCAGATTAGCAATCAGCCCCAGCATTTT. This encodes CASSLGQISNQPQHF.